A selection of T cell receptor beta chains follows, all from one sample in a study of metastatic and nonmetastatic thyroid tumors. TCRdb re-clonotyped the PCR reads via MiXCR. This table holds under 30,000 clones, less than 25% found once. The sequencing input was blood. These receptors were taken from a female donor with papillary thyroid cancer or a benign thyroid nodule (not recorded which). Some clones in this sample may be carry-over from other donors' samples. CDR3s include the opening cysteine and the closing phenylalanine or tryptophan. The order of the fields is J gene, clone size, D gene, V gene, CDR3 DNA, CDR3 protein. The D gene is left open where the match is weak. Some rows mark clone size as missing; the rest say once, few, many or name a class of expanded clone.

j_call: TRBJ2-7; clone_size: medium-sized; d_call: -; v_call: TRBV28; cdr3_nt: TGTGCCAGCAGTGCCCAGGGAGGGGGACGGCTCTACGAGCAGTACTTC; cdr3_aa: CASSAQGGGRLYEQYF
j_call: TRBJ1-1; clone_size: -; d_call: -; v_call: TRBV7-9; cdr3_nt: TGTGCCAGCAGCCCCCTACCGGGGGGCTCAGCTGAAGCTTTCTTT; cdr3_aa: CASSPLPGGSAEAFF
j_call: TRBJ1-2; clone_size: many; d_call: -; v_call: TRBV14; cdr3_nt: TGTGCCAGCAGCCAAGAAAGGGAATATGGCTACACCTTC; cdr3_aa: CASSQEREYGYTF
j_call: TRBJ1-5; clone_size: many; d_call: -; v_call: TRBV20-1; cdr3_nt: TGCAGTGCTGAAACAGGATTTGCTCAGCCCCAGCATTTT; cdr3_aa: CSAETGFAQPQHF
j_call: TRBJ2-3; clone_size: many; d_call: -; v_call: TRBV7-9; cdr3_nt: TGTGCCAGCAGCTTAGGCGGCACAGATACGCAGTATTTT; cdr3_aa: CASSLGGTDTQYF
j_call: TRBJ2-3; clone_size: -; d_call: TRBD2; v_call: TRBV6-2/TRBV6-3; cdr3_nt: TGTTCCAGCAGTGCGCGAGCGGGGACCACAGATACGCAGTATTTT; cdr3_aa: CSSSARAGTTDTQYF
j_call: TRBJ2-7; clone_size: many; d_call: TRBD2; v_call: TRBV10-2; cdr3_nt: TGCGCCAGCAGCCCGACTAGCGGGCCGTCCTACGAGCAGTACTTC; cdr3_aa: CASSPTSGPSYEQYF
j_call: TRBJ2-5; clone_size: many; d_call: TRBD2; v_call: TRBV10-2; cdr3_nt: TGCGCCAGCAAACGGACTAGCGGGAGGTCGGGGCAAGAGACCCAGTACTTC; cdr3_aa: CASKRTSGRSGQETQYF
j_call: TRBJ1-5; clone_size: few; d_call: -; v_call: TRBV28; cdr3_nt: TGTGCCAGCAGAGAATTCAGCAATCAGCCCCAGCATTTT; cdr3_aa: CASREFSNQPQHF
j_call: TRBJ1-6; clone_size: medium-sized; d_call: -; v_call: TRBV20-1; cdr3_nt: TGCAGTGCTAGGACGGGGGGCGCAAATAATTCACCCCTCCACTTT; cdr3_aa: CSARTGGANNSPLHF
j_call: TRBJ2-7; clone_size: many; d_call: -; v_call: TRBV7-6; cdr3_nt: TGTGCCAGCAGCTCTGGGGGGGGCCGCTACGAGCAGTACTTC; cdr3_aa: CASSSGGGRYEQYF
j_call: TRBJ1-2; clone_size: many; d_call: -; v_call: TRBV19; cdr3_nt: TGTGCCAGTAGTACAGGGGACTATGGCTACACCTTC; cdr3_aa: CASSTGDYGYTF
j_call: TRBJ2-7; clone_size: many; d_call: -; v_call: TRBV20-1; cdr3_nt: TGCAGTGCTAGAATGCCGCGGGAATTGAACGAGCAGTACTTC; cdr3_aa: CSARMPRELNEQYF
j_call: TRBJ2-7; clone_size: once; d_call: -; v_call: TRBV5-1; cdr3_nt: TGCGCCAGCAGCTTGGGGGGGACATCACGAGGAAACTACGAGCAGTACTTC; cdr3_aa: CASSLGGTSRGNYEQYF
j_call: TRBJ2-7; clone_size: -; d_call: -; v_call: TRBV5-1; cdr3_nt: TGCGCCAGCGCCAACCATCCCCCGAACTACGAGCAGTACTTC; cdr3_aa: CASANHPPNYEQYF
j_call: TRBJ2-4; clone_size: many; d_call: TRBD1; v_call: TRBV28; cdr3_nt: TGTGCCAGCAGTTATCCGGGACAGGGTGACATTCAGTACTTC; cdr3_aa: CASSYPGQGDIQYF
j_call: TRBJ2-3; clone_size: many; d_call: -; v_call: TRBV24-1; cdr3_nt: TGTGCCACCAGTGATTTCGGGACAAGCACAGATACGCAGTATTTT; cdr3_aa: CATSDFGTSTDTQYF